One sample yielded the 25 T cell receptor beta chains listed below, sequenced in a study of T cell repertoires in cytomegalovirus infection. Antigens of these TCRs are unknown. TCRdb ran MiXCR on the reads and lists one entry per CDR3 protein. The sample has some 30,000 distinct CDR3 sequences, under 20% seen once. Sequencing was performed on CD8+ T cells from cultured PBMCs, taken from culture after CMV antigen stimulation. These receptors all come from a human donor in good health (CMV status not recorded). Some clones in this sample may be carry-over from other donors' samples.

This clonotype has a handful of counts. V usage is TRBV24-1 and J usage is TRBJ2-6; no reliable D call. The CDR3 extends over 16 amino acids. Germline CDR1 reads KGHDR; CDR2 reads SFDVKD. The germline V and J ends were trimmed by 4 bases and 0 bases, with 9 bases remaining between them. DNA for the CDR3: TGTGCCACCAGTGACCCTAAATTCTCTGGGGCCAACGTCCTGACTTTC. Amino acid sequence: CATSDPKFSGANVLTF.

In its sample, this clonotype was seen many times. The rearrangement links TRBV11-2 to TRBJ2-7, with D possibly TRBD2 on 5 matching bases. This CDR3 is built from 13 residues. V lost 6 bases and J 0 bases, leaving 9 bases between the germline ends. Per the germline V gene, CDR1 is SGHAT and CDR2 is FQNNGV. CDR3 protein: CASSQADSYEQYF. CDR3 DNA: TGTGCCAGCAGTCAAGCGGACTCCTACGAGCAGTACTTC.

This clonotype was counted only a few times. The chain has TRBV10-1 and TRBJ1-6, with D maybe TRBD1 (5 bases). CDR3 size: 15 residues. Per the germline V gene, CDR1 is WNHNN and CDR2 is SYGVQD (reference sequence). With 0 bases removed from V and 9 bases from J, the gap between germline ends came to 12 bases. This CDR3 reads CASSESVTGTSPLHF. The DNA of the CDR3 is TGCGCCAGCAGTGAGTCGGTGACGGGGACTTCACCCCTCCACTTT.

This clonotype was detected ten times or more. The CDR3 region has the DNA TGCAGTGCTAGGGGGGACACTTATGGCTACACCTTC. Its protein is CSARGDTYGYTF. The J gene is TRBJ1-2, the V gene TRBV20-1; tentative D call: TRBD1 (6 bases). This CDR3 has 12 residues. V gave up 3 bases and J gave up 5 bases, with 10 bases separating them. Germline CDR1 is DFQATT and CDR2 is SNEGSKA (reference sequence).

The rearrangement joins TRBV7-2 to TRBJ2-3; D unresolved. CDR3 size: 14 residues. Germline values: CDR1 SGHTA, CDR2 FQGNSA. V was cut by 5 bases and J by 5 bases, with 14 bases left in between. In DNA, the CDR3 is TGTGCCAGCAGCCGCCTATCGCGCATAGATACGCAGTATTTT. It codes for CASSRLSRIDTQYF.

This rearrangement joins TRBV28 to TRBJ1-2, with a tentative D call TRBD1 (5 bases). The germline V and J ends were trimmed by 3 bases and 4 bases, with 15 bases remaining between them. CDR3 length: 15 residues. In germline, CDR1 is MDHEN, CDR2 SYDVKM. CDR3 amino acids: CASSFNSEGIYGYTF. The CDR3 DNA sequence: TGTGCCAGCAGTTTCAACAGTGAGGGGATCTATGGCTACACCTTC.

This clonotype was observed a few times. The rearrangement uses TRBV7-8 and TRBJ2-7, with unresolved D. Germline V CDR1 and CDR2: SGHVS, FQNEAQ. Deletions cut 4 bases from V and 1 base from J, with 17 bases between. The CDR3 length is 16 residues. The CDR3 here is CASSSIRRAQSYEQYF. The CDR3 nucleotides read TGTGCCAGCAGCTCAATCCGCCGGGCCCAATCCTACGAGCAGTACTTC.

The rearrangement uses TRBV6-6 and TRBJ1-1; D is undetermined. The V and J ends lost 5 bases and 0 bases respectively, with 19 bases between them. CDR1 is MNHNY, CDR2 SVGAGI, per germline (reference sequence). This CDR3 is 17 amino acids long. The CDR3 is CASSPGPIAYLNTEAFF. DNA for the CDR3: TGTGCCAGCAGTCCCGGGCCAATTGCCTACCTGAACACTGAAGCTTTCTTT.

The CDR3 here is CASSLTSTEAFF. The CDR3 DNA follows: TGTGCCAGCAGCTTAACATCCACTGAAGCTTTCTTT. This sequence joins TRBV7-2 and TRBJ1-1; D remains unclear. Trimming removed 2 bases at V and 4 bases at J, with 5 bases between. Germline CDR1 SGHTA, CDR2 FQGNSA. The CDR3 has 12 residues. Variable domain in full (rest from reference TRBV7-2 and TRBJ1-1): GAGVSQSPSNKVTEKGKDVELRCDPISGHTALYWYRQSLGQGLEFLIYFQGNSAPDKSGLPSDRFSAERTGGSVSTLTIQRTQQEDSAVYLCASSLTSTEAFFGQGTRLTVV.

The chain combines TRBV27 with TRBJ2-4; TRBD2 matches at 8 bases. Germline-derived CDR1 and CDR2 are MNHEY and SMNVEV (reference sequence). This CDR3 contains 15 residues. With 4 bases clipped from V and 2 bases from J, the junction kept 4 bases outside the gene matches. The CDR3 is CASSSRGGPKNIQYF. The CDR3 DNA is TGTGCCAGCAGTTCCCGCGGGGGGCCCAAAAACATTCAGTACTTC.

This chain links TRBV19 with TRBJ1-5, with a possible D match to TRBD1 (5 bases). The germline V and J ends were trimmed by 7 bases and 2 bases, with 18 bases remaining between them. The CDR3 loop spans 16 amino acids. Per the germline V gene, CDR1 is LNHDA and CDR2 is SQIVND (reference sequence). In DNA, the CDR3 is TGTGCCAGTACCCTTTCGTCGGGGGGAGGCAATCAGCCCCAGCATTTT. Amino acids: CASTLSSGGGNQPQHF.

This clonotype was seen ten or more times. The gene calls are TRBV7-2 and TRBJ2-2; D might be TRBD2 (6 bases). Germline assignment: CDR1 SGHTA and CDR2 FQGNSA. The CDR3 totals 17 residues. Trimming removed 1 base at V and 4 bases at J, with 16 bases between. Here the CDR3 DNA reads TGTGCCAGCAGCTTAGGGCTCCGCGGGAAATTCACCGGGGAGCTGTTTTTT. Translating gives CASSLGLRGKFTGELFF.

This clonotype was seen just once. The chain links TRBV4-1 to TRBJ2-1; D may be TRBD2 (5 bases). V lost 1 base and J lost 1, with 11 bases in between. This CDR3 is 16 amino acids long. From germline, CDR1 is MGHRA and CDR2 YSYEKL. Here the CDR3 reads CASSQVKVASYNEQFF. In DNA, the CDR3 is TGCGCCAGCAGCCAAGTAAAAGTAGCGTCCTACAATGAGCAGTTCTTC.

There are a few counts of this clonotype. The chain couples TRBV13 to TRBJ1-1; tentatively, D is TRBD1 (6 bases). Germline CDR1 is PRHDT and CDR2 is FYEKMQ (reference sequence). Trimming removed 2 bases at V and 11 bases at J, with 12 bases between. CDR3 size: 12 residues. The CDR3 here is CASSLNRERAFF. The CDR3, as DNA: TGTGCCAGCAGCTTAAACAGGGAAAGGGCTTTCTTT.

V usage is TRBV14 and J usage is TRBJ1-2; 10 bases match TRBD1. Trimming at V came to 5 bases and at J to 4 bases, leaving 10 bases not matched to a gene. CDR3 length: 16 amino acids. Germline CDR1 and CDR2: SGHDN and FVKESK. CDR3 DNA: TGTGCCAGCAGCTTGGCCGGGACAGGGGAGGCCTATGGCTACACCTTC. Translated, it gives CASSLAGTGEAYGYTF.

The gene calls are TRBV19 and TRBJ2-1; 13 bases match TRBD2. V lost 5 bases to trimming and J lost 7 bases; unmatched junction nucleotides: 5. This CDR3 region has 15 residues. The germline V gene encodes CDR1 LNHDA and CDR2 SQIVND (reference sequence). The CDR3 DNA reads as TGTGCCAGTAGTCCATGGACTAGCGGGAGAAATGAGCAGTTCTTC. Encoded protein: CASSPWTSGRNEQFF.

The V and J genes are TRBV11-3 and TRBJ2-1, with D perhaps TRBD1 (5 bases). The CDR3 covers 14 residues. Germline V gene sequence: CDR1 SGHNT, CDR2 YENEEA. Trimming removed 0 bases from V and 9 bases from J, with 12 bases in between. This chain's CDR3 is CASSLEAGKGEQFF. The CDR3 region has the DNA TGTGCCAGCAGCTTAGAGGCAGGGAAGGGTGAGCAGTTCTTC.

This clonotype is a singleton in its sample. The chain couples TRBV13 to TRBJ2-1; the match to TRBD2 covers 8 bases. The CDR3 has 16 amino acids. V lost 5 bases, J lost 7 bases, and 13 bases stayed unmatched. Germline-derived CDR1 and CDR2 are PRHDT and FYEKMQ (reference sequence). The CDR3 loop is CASSHRRGGGRNEQFF. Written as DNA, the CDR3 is TGTGCCAGCAGCCACCGCCGGGGGGGGGGGAGGAATGAGCAGTTCTTC.

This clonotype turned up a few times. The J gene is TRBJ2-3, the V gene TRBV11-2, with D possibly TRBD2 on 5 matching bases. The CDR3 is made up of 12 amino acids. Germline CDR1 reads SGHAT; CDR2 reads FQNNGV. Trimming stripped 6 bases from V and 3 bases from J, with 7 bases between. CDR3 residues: CASRSGTDTQYF. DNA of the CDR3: TGTGCCAGCAGGTCGGGGACAGATACGCAGTATTTT.

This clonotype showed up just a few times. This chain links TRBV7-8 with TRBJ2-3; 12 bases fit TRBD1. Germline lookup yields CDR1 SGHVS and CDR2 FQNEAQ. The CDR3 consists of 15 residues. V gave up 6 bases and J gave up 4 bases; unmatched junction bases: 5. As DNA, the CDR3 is TGTGCCAGCAGACCGGGACAGGGGGCGGCAGATACGCAGTATTTT. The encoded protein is CASRPGQGAADTQYF.

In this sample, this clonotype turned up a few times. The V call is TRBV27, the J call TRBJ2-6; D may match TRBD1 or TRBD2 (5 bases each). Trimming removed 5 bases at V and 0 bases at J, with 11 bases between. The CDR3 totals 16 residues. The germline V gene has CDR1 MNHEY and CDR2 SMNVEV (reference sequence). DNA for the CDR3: TGTGCCAGCAGTCCGGGACGGGACTCTGGGGCCAACGTCCTGACTTTC. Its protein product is CASSPGRDSGANVLTF.

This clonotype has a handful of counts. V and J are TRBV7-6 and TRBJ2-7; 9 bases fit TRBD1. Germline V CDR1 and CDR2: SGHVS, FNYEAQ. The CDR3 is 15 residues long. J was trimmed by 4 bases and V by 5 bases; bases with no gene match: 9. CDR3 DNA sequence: TGTGCCAGCAGCCAGGGGTCGGGACAGGGTTACGAGCAGTACTTC. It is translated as CASSQGSGQGYEQYF.

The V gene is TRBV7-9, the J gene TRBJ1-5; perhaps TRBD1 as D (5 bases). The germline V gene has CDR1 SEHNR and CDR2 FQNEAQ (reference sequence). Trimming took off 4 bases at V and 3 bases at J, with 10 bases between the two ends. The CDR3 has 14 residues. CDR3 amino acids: CASSSDSLNQPQHF. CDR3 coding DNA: TGTGCCAGCAGCTCCGACAGCCTCAATCAGCCCCAGCATTTT. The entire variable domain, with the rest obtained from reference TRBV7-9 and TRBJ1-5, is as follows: DTGVSQNPRHKITKRGQNVTFRCDPISEHNRLYWYRQTLGQGPEFLTYFQNEAQLEKSRLLSDRFSAERPKGSFSTLEIQRTEQGDSAMYLCASSSDSLNQPQHFGDGTRLSIL.

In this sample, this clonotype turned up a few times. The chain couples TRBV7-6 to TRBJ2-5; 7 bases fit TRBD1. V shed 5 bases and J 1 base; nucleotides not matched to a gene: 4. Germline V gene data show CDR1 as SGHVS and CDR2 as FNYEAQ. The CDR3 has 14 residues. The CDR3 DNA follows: TGTGCCAGCAGCCCCGGGACAGCCCAAGAGACCCAGTACTTC. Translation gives CASSPGTAQETQYF. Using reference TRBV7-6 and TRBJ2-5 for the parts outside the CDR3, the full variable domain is GAGVSQSPRYKVTKRGQDVALRCDPISGHVSLYWYRQALGQGPEFLTYFNYEAQQDKSGLPNDRFSAERPEGSISTLTIQRTEQRDSAMYRCASSPGTAQETQYFGPGTRLLVL.

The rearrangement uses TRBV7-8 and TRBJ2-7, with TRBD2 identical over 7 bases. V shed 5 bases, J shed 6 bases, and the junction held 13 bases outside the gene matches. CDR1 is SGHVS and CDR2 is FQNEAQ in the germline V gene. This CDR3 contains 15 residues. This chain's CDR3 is CASSIPGGGVGEQYF. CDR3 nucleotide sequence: TGTGCCAGCAGCATACCAGGTGGGGGGGTCGGCGAGCAGTACTTC.